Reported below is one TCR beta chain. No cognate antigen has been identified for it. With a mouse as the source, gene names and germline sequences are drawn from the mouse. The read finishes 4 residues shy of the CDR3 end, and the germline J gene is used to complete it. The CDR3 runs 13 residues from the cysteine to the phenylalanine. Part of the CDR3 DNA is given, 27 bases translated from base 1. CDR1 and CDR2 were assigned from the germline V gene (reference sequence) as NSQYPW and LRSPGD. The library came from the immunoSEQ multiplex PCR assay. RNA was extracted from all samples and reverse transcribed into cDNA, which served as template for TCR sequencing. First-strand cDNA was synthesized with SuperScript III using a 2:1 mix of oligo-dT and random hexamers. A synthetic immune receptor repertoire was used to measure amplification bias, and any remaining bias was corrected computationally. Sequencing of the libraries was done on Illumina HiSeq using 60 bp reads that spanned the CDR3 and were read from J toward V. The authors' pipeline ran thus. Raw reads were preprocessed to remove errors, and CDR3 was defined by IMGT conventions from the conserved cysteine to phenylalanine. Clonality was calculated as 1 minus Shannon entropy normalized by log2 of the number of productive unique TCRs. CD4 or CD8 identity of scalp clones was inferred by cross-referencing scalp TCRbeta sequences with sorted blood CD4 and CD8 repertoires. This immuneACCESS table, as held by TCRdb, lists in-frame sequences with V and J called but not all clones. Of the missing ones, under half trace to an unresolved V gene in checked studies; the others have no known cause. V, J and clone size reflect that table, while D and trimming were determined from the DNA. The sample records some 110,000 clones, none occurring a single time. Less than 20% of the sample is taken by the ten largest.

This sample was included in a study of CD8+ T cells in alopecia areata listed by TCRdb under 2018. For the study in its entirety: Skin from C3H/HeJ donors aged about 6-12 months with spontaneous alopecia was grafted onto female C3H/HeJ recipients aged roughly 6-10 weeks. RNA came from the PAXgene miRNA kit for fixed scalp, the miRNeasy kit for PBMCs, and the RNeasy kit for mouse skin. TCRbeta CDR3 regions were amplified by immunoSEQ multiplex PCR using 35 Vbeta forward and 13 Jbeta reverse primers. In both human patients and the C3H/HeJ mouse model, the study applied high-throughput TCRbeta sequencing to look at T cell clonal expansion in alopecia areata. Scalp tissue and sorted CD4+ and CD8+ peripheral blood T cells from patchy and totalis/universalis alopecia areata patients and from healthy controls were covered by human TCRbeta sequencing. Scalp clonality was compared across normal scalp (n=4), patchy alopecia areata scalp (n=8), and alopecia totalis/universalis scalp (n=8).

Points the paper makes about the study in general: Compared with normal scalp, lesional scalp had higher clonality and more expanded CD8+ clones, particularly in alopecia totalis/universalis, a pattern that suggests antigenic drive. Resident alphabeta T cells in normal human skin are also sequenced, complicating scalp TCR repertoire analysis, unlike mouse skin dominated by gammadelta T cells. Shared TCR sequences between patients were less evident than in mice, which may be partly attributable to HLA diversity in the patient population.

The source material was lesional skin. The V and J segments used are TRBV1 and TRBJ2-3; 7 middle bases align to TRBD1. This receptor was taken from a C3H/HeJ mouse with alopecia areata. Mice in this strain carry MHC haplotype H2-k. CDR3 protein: CTCSDGTEETLYF. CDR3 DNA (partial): TGCACCTGCAGTGATGGGACAGAAGAA.